The rows below give T cell receptor beta chains drawn from one sample of a study of cytomegalovirus exposure and HLA in healthy donors. TCRdb's copy holds only in-frame clones and misses some; the assay was immunoSEQ multiplex PCR. The sample records about 120,000 clones, under 90% being singletons. Source material: PBMCs. These receptors were taken from a female donor in good health and CMV-seropositive. Each CDR3 is given without its conserved first and last residue. Fields, in order: D gene, V gene, clone size, CDR3 length, CDR3 protein. The D gene is left open where the match is weak. A clone size is listed for some rows: how often the clone was seen (once, few, many), or a class if it is expanded.

d_gene: NA; v_gene: TRBV5-8; abundance: NA; len: 11; CDR3aa: ASSLTVHQPQH
d_gene: NA; v_gene: TRBV27; abundance: NA; len: 13; CDR3aa: ASSFSRSSYNEQF
d_gene: TRBD2; v_gene: TRBV4-1; abundance: NA; len: 14; CDR3aa: ASSQTSGGEWYEQY
d_gene: NA; v_gene: TRBV4-1; abundance: once; len: 12; CDR3aa: ASSQERGMGEQY
d_gene: TRBD1; v_gene: TRBV5-1; abundance: NA; len: 13; CDR3aa: ASSLSPGGYYEQY
d_gene: TRBD2; v_gene: TRBV9; abundance: NA; len: 14; CDR3aa: ASSARTSGNQETQY
d_gene: NA; v_gene: TRBV7-9; abundance: few; len: 11; CDR3aa: ASSETVGNTIY
d_gene: TRBD1; v_gene: TRBV2; abundance: NA; len: 13; CDR3aa: ASRGTGGSGGELF
d_gene: NA; v_gene: TRBV5-1; abundance: NA; len: 14; CDR3aa: ASSSLGPTWDTEAF
d_gene: TRBD1; v_gene: TRBV18; abundance: NA; len: 14; CDR3aa: ASSPRPGQGYYEQY
d_gene: NA; v_gene: TRBV7-6; abundance: NA; len: 15; CDR3aa: ASSDYAGTDSNQPQH